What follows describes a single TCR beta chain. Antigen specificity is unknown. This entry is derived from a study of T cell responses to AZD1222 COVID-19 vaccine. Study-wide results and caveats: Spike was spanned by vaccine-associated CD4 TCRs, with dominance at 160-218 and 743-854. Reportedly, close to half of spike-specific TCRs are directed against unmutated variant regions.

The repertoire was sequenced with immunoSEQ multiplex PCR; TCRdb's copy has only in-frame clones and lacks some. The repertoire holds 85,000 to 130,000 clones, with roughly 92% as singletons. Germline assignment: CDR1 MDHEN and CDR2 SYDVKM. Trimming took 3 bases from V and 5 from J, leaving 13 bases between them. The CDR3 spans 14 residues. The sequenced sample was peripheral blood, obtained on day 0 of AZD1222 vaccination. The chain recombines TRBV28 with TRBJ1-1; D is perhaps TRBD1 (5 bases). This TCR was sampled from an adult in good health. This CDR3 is CASSFRRGGTEAFF. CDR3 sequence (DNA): TGTGCCAGCAGTTTTCGTCGGGGCGGGACTGAAGCTTTCTTT.